This T cell receptor (beta chain) was identified in a study of blood T cell repertoires in COVID-19. Study as a whole: PBMCs, B-cell-depleted T cells, or T cells provided the cDNA or gDNA that made up the material.

Between the trimmed V and J ends, which lost 6 bases and 5 bases, there was a span of 16 bases. Germline CDR1 and CDR2: WNHNN and SYGVQD (reference sequence). The CDR3 extends over 14 amino acids. Some clones are missing from TCRdb's copy, which holds only in-frame ones; the method was immunoSEQ multiplex PCR. The sample lists about 50,000 clones, more than 70% seen once, with around 6% in the top ten. The receptor's source is an elderly woman with acute or convalescent COVID-19. Sequences were obtained from peripheral blood. V and J are TRBV10-1 and TRBJ1-1; tentative D call: TRBD1 (6 bases). Written as DNA, the CDR3 is TGCGCCAGCAGCGAGGGGGGGGGCCATACTGAAGCTTTCTTT. Amino acids: CASSEGGGHTEAFF.